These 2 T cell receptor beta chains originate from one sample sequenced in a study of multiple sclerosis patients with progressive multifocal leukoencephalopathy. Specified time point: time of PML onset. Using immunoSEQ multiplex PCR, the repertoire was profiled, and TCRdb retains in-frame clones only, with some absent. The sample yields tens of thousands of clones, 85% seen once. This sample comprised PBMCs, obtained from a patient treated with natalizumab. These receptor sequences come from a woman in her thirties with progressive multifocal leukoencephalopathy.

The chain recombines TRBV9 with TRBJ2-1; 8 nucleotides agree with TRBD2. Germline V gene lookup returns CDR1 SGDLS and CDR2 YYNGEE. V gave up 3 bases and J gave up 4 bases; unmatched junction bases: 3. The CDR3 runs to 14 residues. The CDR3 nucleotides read TGTGCCAGCAGCGGACTAGCGACTTACAATGAGCAGTTCTTC. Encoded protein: CASSGLATYNEQFF.

The CDR3 protein is CASSRTGAGVGETQYF. CDR3 DNA sequence: TGCGCCAGCAGCCGCACAGGGGCAGGGGTGGGAGAGACCCAGTACTTC. This chain uses TRBV4-3 with TRBJ2-5, with 7 bases aligning to TRBD1. The CDR3 contains 16 residues. Germline V gene data show CDR1 as LGHNA and CDR2 as YSLEER. The ends lost 4 bases at V and 4 bases at J; junction bases unmatched: 12.